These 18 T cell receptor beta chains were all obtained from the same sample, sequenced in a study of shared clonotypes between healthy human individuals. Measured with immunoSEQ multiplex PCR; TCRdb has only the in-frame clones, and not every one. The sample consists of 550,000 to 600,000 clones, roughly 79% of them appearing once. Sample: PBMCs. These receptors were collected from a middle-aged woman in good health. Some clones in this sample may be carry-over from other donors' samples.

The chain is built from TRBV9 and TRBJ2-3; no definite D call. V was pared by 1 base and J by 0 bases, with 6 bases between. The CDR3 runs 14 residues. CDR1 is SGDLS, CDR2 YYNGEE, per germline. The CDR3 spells CASSVHPSTDTQYF. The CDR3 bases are TGTGCCAGCAGCGTACATCCTAGCACAGATACGCAGTATTTT.

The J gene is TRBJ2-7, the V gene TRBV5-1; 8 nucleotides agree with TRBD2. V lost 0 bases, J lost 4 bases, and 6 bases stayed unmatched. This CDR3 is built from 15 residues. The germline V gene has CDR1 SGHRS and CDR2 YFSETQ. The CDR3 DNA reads TGCGCCAGCAGCTTGGACAGCGGGAGCCGGTACGAGCAGTACTTC. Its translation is CASSLDSGSRYEQYF.

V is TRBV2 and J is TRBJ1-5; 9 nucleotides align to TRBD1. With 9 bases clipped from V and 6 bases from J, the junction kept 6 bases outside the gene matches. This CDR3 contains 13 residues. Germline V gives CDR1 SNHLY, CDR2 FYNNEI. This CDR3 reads CASRDREGQPQHF. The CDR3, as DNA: TGTGCCAGTCGGGACAGGGAAGGTCAGCCCCAGCATTTT.

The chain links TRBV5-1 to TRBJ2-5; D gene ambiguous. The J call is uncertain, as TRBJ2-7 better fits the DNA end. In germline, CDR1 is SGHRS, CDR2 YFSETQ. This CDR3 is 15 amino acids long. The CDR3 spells CASSLGHDASYEQYF. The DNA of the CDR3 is TGCGCCAGCAGCTTGGGGCACGACGCTTCCTACGAGCAGTACTTC.

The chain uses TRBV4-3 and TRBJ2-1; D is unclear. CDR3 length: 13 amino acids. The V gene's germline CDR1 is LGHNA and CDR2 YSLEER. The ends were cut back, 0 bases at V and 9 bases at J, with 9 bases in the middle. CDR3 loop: CASSQEVRVEQFF. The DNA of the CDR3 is TGCGCCAGCAGCCAAGAGGTTCGCGTTGAGCAGTTCTTC.

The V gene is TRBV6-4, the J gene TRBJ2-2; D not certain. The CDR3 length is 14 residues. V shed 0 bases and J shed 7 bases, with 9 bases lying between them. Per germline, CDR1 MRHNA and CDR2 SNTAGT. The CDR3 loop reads CASSDSFTVGELFF. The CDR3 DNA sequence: TGTGCCAGCAGTGACTCTTTTACGGTCGGGGAGCTGTTTTTT.

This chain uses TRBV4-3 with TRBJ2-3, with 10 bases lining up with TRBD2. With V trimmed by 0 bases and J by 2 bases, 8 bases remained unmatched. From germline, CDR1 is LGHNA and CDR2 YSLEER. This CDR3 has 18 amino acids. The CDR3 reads CASSQDSQLAGPTDTQYF. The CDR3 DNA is TGCGCCAGCAGCCAAGACTCGCAACTAGCGGGACCCACAGATACGCAGTATTTT.

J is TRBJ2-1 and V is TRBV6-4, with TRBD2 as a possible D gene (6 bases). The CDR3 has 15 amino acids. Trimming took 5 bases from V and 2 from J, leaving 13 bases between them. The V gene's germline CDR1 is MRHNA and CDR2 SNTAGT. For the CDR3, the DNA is TGTGCCAGCAGTATAGCGGAGGGGACCTACAATGAGCAGTTCTTC. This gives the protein CASSIAEGTYNEQFF.

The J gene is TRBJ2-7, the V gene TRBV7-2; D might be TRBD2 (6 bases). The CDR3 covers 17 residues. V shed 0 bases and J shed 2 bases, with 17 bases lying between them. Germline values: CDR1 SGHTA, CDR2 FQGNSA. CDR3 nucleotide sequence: TGTGCCAGCAGCTTAGCGCCTACCGGGACTTACCCCTACGAGCAGTACTTC. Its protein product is CASSLAPTGTYPYEQYF.

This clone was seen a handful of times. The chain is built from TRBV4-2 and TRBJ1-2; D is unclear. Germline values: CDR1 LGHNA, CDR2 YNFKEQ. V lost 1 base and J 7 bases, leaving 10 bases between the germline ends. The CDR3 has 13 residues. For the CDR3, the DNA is TGTGCCAGCAGCCAAGTCCCAGGTGCTGGCTACACCTTC. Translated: CASSQVPGAGYTF.

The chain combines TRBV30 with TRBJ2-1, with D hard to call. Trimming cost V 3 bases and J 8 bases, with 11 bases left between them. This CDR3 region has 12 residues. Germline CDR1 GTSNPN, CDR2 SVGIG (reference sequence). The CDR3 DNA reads TGTGCCTGGAGCGAACCGGCGTATGAGCAGTTCTTC. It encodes CAWSEPAYEQFF.

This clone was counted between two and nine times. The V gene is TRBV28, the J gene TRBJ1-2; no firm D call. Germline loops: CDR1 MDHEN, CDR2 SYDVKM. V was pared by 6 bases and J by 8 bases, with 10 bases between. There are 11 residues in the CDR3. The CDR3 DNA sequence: TGTGCCAGCAGCAGTCCTCGGGGCTACACCTTC. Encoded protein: CASSSPRGYTF.

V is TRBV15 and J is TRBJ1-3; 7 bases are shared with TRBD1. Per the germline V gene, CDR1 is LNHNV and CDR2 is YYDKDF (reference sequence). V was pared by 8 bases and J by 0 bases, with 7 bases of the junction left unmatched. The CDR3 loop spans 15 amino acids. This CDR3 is CATAWGQLSGNTIYF. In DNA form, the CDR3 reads TGTGCCACCGCTTGGGGACAGCTCTCTGGAAACACCATATATTTT.

In nucleotides, the CDR3 is TGCGCCAGCAGCACCAGTTTTGGAGGGAACACAGATACGCAGTATTTT. It specifies CASSTSFGGNTDTQYF. This chain joins TRBV5-1 and TRBJ2-3; maybe TRBD2 (6 bases). This CDR3 has 16 residues. Germline CDR1 SGHRS, CDR2 YFSETQ. Trimming stripped 4 bases from V and 2 bases from J, with 17 bases between.

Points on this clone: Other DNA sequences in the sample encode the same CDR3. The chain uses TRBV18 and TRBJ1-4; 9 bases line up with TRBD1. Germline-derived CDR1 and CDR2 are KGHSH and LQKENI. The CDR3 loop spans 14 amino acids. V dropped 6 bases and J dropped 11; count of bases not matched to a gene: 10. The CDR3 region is CASSPGQGDEKLFF. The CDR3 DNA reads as TGTGCCAGCTCCCCGGGACAGGGAGACGAGAAACTGTTTTTT.

The CDR3 here is CASRDPWNTQYF. CDR3 coding DNA: TGTGCCAGCAGGGACCCTTGGAATACGCAGTATTTT. J is TRBJ2-3 and V is TRBV28, with no clear D. Germline CDR1 and CDR2: MDHEN and SYDVKM. Trimming removed 6 bases at V and 7 bases at J, with 11 bases between. The CDR3 loop spans 12 amino acids.

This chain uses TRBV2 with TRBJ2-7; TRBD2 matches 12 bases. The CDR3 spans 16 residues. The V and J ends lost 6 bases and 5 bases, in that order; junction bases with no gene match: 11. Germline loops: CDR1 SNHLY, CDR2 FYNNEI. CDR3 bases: TGTGCCAGCAGACTTTCCCTAGCGGGAGGGCCCCACGAGCAGTACTTC. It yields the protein CASRLSLAGGPHEQYF.

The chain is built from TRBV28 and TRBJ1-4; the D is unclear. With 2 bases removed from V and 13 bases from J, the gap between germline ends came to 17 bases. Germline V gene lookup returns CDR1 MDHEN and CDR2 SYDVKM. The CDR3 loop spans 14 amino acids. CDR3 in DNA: TGTGCCAGCAGTTTAACGGGCACGGATACTCGACTGTTTTTT. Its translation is CASSLTGTDTRLFF.